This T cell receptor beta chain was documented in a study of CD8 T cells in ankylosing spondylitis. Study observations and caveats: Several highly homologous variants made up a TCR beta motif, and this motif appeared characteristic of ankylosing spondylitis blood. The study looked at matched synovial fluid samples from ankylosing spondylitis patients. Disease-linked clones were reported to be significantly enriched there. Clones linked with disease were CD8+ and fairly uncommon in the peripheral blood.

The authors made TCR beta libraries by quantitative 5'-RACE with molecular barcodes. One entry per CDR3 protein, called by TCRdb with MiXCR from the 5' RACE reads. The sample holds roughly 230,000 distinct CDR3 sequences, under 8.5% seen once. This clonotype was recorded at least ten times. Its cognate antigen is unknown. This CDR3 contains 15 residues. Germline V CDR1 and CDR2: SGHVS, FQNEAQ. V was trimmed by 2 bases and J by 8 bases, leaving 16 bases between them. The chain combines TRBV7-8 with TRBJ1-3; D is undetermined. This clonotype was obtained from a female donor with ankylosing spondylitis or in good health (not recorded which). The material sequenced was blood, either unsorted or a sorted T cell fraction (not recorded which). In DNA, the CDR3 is TGTGCCAGCAGCTTAATCGACGGCATCCGGGACACCATATATTTT. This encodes CASSLIDGIRDTIYF.